What follows describes a single T cell receptor (beta chain). Method: immunoSEQ multiplex PCR; TCRdb's copy keeps in-frame clones and lacks some. There are some 110,000 clones in the sample; roughly 91% occur only once, and roughly 4.6% lies in the top ten. This entry comes from a study of blood T cell repertoires in COVID-19. V dropped 0 bases and J dropped 7 bases, with 12 bases sitting between them. This CDR3 has 14 amino acids. Germline V gives CDR1 MGHRA, CDR2 YSYEKL. The sequence was collected from a human donor in a cohort sampled during active COVID-19. The specimen was peripheral blood. V gene TRBV4-1 combines with J gene TRBJ1-2, with D maybe TRBD1 (5 bases). CDR3 nucleotide sequence: TGCGCCAGCAGCCAAGAAGCGGGGCGGTTTGGCTACACCTTC. Protein product: CASSQEAGRFGYTF.